The 7 T cell receptor beta chains reported below all come from one sample, sequenced in a study of identical twins. TCRdb reanalysed the 5' RACE reads using MiXCR and keeps one entry per CDR3 protein. This sample has 520,000 or so distinct CDR3 sequences; around 20% occur once, and the top ten carry around 0.91%. These data were also filed under a second study, of T cells expressing NK-cell markers.

The sample was CD4+ T cells sorted from blood. The receptors come from a woman younger than 30 in good health.

The chain has TRBV20-1 and TRBJ2-2; no clear D gene. The germline V gene encodes CDR1 DFQATT and CDR2 SNEGSKA (reference sequence). This CDR3 has 14 residues. Trimming pared 3 bases from V and 4 bases from J, leaving 12 bases between. The CDR3 is CSASSVRGTGELFF. DNA of the CDR3: TGCAGTGCTAGCAGCGTCCGTGGCACCGGGGAGCTGTTTTTT.

This clonotype was seen many times. This sequence joins TRBV29-1 and TRBJ1-6; TRBD1 aligns across 10 bases. Germline CDR1 is SQVTM and CDR2 is ANQGSEA. Trimming at V came to 4 bases and at J to 5 bases, leaving 2 bases not matched to a gene. This CDR3 region has 14 residues. CDR3 sequence (DNA): TGCAGCGTTGGGGACAGGGGTGATAATTCACCCCTCCACTTT. It codes for CSVGDRGDNSPLHF.

The table lists this clonotype with a few counts. The V gene is TRBV9, the J gene TRBJ2-1; TRBD2 matches 9 bases. This CDR3 has 15 residues. V gave up 0 bases and J gave up 5 bases; unmatched junction bases: 3. CDR1 is SGDLS, CDR2 YYNGEE, per germline. This chain's CDR3 is CASSVGSGGNNEQFF. CDR3 coding DNA: TGTGCCAGCAGCGTAGGCAGCGGGGGGAACAATGAGCAGTTCTTC. The whole variable domain, remainder taken from reference TRBV9 and TRBJ2-1, is DSGVTQTPKHLITATGQRVTLRCSPRSGDLSVYWYQQSLDQGLQFLIQYYNGEERAKGNILERFSAQQFPDLHSELNLSSLELGDSALYFCASSVGSGGNNEQFFGPGTRLTVL.

The chain links TRBV29-1 to TRBJ2-2; D may correspond to TRBD1 or TRBD2 (5 bases each). V was cut by 4 bases and J by 6 bases, with 9 bases left in between. Germline assignment: CDR1 SQVTM and CDR2 ANQGSEA. The CDR3 is made up of 12 amino acids. CDR3 nucleotides: TGCAGCGTTGCGCCGGGGCCCGGGGAGCTGTTTTTT. Protein product: CSVAPGPGELFF.

The chain has TRBV20-1 and TRBJ2-3, with D perhaps matching TRBD1 or TRBD2 (5 bases each). V was clipped by 2 bases and J by 2 bases, with 17 bases between them. Germline lookup yields CDR1 DFQATT and CDR2 SNEGSKA (reference sequence). The CDR3 loop spans 16 amino acids. The CDR3 sequence: CSARSRAGTVTDTQYF. The CDR3 bases are TGCAGTGCTAGATCTCGGGCAGGGACCGTCACAGATACGCAGTATTTT.

This clonotype turned up a few times. The V gene is TRBV10-3, the J gene TRBJ2-3, with D possibly being TRBD1 or TRBD2 (5 bases each). The germline V gene encodes CDR1 ENHRY and CDR2 SYGVKD. This CDR3 region has 15 residues. V dropped 5 bases and J dropped 5 bases, with 17 bases sitting between them. The CDR3 protein is CAISISGTNVDTQYF. DNA for the CDR3: TGTGCCATCAGTATCTCAGGGACGAATGTAGATACGCAGTATTTT.

There are a few counts of this clonotype. CDR3 amino acids: CSVEQDRGRGEAFF. The CDR3 DNA is TGCAGCGTTGAACAGGACAGGGGGCGAGGTGAAGCTTTCTTT. The chain combines TRBV29-1 with TRBJ1-1, with 11 bases fitting TRBD1. Germline CDR1 reads SQVTM; CDR2 reads ANQGSEA. The CDR3 totals 14 residues. V dropped 2 bases and J dropped 7; count of bases not matched to a gene: 6.